This T cell receptor (beta chain) was observed in a study of cytomegalovirus exposure and HLA in healthy donors. Study-level background: Early release data held some 79 million unique TCRs from HLA-typed donors. Study findings and constraints: Later on, an analysis tied roughly 17,000 TCR beta sequences to HLA alleles at 0.05 false discovery rate. Researchers counted around 160 TCR beta chains as cytomegalovirus-associated. V segments that were indistinguishable, TRBV6-2 and TRBV6-3 among them, were omitted from analysis.

Remarks on this clone: The target antigen is unknown.

Amplification used 60 Vbeta primers and 13 Jbeta primers. The assay was immunoSEQ multiplex PCR, and TCRdb's table has in-frame clones only and misses some. The sample includes about 160,000 clones, around 76% of them seen just once. V was cut by 1 base and J by 4 bases, with 17 bases left in between. Germline assignment: CDR1 SQVTM and CDR2 ANQGSEA. The CDR3 is 15 residues long. Material for sequencing was PBMCs. The rearrangement uses TRBV29-1 and TRBJ2-7; D is perhaps TRBD2 (6 bases). The TCR comes from a girl aged 10-17 years in good health and CMV-seropositive. CDR3 nucleotides: TGCAGCGTTGAAGCCCGTCGGGGGTTCGGGTACGAGCAGTACTTC. This codes for CSVEARRGFGYEQYF.